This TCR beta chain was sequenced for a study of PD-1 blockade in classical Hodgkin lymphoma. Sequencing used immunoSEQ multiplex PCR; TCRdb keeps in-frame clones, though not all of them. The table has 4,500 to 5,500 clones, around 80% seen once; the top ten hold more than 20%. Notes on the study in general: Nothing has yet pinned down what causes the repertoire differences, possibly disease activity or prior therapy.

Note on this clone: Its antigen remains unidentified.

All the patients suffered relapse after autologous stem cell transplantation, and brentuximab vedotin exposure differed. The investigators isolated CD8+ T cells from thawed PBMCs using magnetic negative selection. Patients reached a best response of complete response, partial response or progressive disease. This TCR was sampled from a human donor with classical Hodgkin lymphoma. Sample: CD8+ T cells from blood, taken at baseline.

Here the CDR3 DNA reads TGTGCCAGCAGCACCGGGACAGGGGCCTACAATGAGCAGTTCTTC. Its translation is CASSTGTGAYNEQFF. This chain links TRBV5-4 with TRBJ2-1, with 10 bases aligning to TRBD1. The junction had 3 bases not matched to a gene; V was cut back by 4 bases and J by 2 bases. Germline CDR1 reads SGHNT; CDR2 reads YYREEE (reference sequence). CDR3 length: 15 residues. Full variable domain (rest looked up from reference TRBV5-4 and TRBJ2-1): ETGVTQSPTHLIKTRGQQVTLRCSSQSGHNTVSWYQQALGQGPQFIFQYYREEENGRGNFPPRFSGLQFPNYSSELNVNALELDDSALYLCASSTGTGAYNEQFFGPGTRLTVL.